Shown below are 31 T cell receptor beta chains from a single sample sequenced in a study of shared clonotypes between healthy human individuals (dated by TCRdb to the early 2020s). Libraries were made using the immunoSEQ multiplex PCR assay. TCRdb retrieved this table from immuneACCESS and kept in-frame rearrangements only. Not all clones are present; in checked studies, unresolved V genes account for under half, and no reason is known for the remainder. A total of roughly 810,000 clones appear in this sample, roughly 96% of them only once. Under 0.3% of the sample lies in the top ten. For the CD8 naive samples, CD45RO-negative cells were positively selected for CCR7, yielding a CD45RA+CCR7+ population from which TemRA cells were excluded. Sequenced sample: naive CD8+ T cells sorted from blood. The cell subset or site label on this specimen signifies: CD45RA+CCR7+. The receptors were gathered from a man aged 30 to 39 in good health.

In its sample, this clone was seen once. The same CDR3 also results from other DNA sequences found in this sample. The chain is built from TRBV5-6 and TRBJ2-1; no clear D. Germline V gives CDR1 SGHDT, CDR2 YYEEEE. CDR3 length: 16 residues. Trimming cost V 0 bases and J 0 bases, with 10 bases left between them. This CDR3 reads CASSLVGSSSYNEQFF. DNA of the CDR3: TGTGCCAGCAGCTTGGTAGGCAGCAGCTCCTACAATGAGCAGTTCTTC.

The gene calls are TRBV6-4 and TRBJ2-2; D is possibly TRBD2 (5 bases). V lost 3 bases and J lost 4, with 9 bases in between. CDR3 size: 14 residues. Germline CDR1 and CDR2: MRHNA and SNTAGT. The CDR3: CASSEEGGTGELFF. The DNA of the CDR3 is TGTGCCAGCAGTGAAGAGGGTGGCACCGGGGAGCTGTTTTTT.

The CDR3 DNA sequence: TGTGCCAGCAGTCCACTCGGGACTAGCGGGAGTTCTACGCAGTATTTT. It codes for CASSPLGTSGSSTQYF. The rearrangement uses TRBV27 and TRBJ2-3; 14 nucleotides match TRBD2. Germline V CDR1 and CDR2: MNHEY, SMNVEV (reference sequence). The CDR3 consists of 16 residues. Trimming cost V 5 bases and J 8 bases; bases outside gene matches: 9.

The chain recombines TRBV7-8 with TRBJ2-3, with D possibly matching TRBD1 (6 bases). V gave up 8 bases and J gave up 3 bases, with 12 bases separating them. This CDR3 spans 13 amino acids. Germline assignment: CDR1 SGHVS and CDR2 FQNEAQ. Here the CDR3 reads CASAGEGTDTQYF. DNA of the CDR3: TGTGCCAGCGCAGGGGAAGGGACAGATACGCAGTATTTT. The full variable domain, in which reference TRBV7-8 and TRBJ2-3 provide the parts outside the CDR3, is GAGVSQSPRYKVAKRGQDVALRCDPISGHVSLFWYQQALGQGPEFLTYFQNEAQLDKSGLPSDRFFAERPEGSVSTLKIQRTQQEDSAVYLCASAGEGTDTQYFGPGTRLTVL.

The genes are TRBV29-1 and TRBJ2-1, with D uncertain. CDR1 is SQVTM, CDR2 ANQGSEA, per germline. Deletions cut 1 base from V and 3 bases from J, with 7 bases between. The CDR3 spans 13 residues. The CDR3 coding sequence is TGCAGCGTTGAAGGCCTGGGCTACAATGAGCAGTTCTTC. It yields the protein CSVEGLGYNEQFF.

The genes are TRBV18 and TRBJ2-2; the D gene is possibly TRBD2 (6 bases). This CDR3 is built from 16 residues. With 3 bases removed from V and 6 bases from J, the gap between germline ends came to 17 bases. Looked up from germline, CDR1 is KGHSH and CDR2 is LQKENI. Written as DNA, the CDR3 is TGTGCCAGCTCACCTTTCGGAGGGGCATGGGCCGGGGAGCTGTTTTTT. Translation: CASSPFGGAWAGELFF.

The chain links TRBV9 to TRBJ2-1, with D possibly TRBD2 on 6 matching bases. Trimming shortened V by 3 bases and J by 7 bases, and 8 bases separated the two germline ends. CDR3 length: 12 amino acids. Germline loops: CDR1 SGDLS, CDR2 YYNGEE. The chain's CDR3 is CASSAGENEQFF. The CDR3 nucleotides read TGTGCCAGCAGCGCGGGGGAGAATGAGCAGTTCTTC.

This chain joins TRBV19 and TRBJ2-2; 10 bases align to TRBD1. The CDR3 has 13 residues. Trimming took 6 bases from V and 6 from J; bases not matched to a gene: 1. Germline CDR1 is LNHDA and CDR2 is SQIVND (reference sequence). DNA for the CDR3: TGTGCCAGTAGCGGACAGGGGGCCGGGGAGCTGTTTTTT. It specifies CASSGQGAGELFF.

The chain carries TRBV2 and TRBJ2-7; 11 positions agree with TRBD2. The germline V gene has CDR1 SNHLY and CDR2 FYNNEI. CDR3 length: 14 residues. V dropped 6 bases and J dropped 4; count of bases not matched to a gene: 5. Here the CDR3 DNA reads TGTGCCAGCAGAGCTACTAGCGGGAGTTACGAGCAGTACTTC. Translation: CASRATSGSYEQYF.

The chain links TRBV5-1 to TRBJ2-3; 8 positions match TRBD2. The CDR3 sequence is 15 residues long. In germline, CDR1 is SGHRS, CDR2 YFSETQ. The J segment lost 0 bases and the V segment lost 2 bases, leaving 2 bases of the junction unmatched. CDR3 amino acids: CASSFRGGSTDTQYF. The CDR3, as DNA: TGCGCCAGCAGCTTTCGGGGGGGCAGCACAGATACGCAGTATTTT.

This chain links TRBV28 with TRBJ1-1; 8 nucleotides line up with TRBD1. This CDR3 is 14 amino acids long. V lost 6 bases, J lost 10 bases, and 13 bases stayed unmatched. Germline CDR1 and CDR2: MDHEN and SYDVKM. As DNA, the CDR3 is TGTGCCAGCAGAGGGACAGGCTCTCCGTTGTTAGCTTTCTTT. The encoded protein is CASRGTGSPLLAFF.

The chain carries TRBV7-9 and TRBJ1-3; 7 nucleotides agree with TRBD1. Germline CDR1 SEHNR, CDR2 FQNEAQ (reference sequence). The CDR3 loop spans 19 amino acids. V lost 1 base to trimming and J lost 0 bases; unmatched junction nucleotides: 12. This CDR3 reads CASSLGALGTDISGNTIYF. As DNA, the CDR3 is TGTGCCAGCAGCTTAGGGGCGCTTGGGACAGACATCTCTGGAAACACCATATATTTT.

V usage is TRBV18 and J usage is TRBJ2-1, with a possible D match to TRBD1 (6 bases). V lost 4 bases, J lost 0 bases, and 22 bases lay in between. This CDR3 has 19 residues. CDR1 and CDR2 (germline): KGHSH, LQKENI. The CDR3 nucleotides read TGTGCCAGCTCACACTGGGACACCCAAAAACCGAGCTCCTACAATGAGCAGTTCTTC. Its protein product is CASSHWDTQKPSSYNEQFF.

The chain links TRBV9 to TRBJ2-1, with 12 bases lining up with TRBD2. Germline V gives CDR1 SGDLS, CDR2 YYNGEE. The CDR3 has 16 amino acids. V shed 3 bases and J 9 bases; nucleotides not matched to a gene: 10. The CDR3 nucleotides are TGTGCCAGCAGCGAGTCCCTAGCGGGAGGGAACGGTGAGCAGTTCTTC. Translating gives CASSESLAGGNGEQFF.

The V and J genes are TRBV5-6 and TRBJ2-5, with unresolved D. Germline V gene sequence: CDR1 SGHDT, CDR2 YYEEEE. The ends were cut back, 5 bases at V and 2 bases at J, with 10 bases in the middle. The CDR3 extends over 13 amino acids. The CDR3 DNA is TGTGCCAGCAGTGGCCTTATTCAAGAGACCCAGTACTTC. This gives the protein CASSGLIQETQYF.

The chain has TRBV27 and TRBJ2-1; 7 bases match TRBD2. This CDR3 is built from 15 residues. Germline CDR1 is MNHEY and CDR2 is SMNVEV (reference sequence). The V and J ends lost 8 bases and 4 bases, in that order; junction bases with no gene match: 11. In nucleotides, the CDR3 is TGTGCCAGCGGAGTTAGCGGGTCGTCTTACAATGAGCAGTTCTTC. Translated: CASGVSGSSYNEQFF.

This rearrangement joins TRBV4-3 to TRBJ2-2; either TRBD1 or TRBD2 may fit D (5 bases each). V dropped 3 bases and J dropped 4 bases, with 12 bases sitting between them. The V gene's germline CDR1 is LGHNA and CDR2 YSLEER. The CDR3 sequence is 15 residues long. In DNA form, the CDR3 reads TGCGCCAGCAGCCACACGGGGCTGGCCACCGGGGAGCTGTTTTTT. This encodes CASSHTGLATGELFF.

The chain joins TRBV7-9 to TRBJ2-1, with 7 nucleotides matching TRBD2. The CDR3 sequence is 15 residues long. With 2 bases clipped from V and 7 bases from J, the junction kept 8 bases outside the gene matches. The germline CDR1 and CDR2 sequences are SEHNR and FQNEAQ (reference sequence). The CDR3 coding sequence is TGTGCCAGCAGCTTACCGGGGGGAATGAGGAATGAGCAGTTCTTC. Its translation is CASSLPGGMRNEQFF.

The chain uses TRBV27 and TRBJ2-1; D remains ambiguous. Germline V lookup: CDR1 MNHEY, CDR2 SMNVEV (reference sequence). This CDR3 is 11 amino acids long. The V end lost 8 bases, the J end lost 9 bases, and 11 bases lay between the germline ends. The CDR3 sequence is CASLFGGEQFF. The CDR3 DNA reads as TGTGCCAGCCTTTTCGGTGGTGAGCAGTTCTTC.

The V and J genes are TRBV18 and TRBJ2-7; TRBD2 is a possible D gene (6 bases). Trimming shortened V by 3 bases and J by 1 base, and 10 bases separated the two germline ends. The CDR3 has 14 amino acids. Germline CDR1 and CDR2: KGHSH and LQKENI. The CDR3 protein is CASSPGTSSYEQYF. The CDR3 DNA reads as TGTGCCAGCTCACCCGGGACTTCTTCCTACGAGCAGTACTTC.

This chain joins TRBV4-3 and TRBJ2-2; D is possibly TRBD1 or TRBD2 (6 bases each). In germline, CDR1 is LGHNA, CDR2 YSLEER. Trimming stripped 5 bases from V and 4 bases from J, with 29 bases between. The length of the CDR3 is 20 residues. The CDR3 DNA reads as TGCGCCAGCAGCGATTCCCGGGGGCTAGCGCAGGAGTTGAGCACCGGGGAGCTGTTTTTT. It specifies CASSDSRGLAQELSTGELFF.

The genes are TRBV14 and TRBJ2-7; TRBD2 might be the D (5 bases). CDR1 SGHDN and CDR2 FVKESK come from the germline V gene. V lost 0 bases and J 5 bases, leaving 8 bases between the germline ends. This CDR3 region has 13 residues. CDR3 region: CASSQDPGDEQYF. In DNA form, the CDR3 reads TGTGCCAGCAGCCAAGATCCCGGGGACGAGCAGTACTTC.

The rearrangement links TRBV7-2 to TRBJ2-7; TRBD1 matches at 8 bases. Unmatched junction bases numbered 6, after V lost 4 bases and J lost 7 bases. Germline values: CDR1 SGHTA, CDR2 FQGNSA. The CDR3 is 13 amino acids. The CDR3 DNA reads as TGTGCCAGCAGCTCGGGACAGGATTCTGAGCAGTACTTC. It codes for CASSSGQDSEQYF. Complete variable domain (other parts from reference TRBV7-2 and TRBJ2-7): GAGVSQSPSNKVTEKGKDVELRCDPISGHTALYWYRQSLGQGLEFLIYFQGNSAPDKSGLPSDRFSAERTGGSVSTLTIQRTQQEDSAVYLCASSSGQDSEQYFGPGTRLTVT.

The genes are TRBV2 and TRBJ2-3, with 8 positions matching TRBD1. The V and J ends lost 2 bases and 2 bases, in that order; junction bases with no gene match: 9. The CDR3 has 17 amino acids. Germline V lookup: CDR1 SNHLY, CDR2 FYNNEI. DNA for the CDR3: TGTGCCAGCAGTGAATTGAAGACAGGGGACCTCACAGATACGCAGTATTTT. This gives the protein CASSELKTGDLTDTQYF.

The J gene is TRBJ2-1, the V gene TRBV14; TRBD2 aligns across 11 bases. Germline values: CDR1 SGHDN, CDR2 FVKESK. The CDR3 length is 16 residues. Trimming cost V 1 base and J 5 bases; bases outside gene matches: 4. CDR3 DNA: TGTGCCAGCAGCCAAGTTTCACTAGCGGGAGACAATGAGCAGTTCTTC. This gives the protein CASSQVSLAGDNEQFF.

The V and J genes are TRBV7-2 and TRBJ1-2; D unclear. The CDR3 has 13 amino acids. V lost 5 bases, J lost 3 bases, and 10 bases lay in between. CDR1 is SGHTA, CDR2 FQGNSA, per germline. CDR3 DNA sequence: TGTGCCAGCAGCCCGCCGCGGTACTATGGCTACACCTTC. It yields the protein CASSPPRYYGYTF. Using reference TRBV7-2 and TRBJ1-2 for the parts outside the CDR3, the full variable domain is GAGVSQSPSNKVTEKGKDVELRCDPISGHTALYWYRQSLGQGLEFLIYFQGNSAPDKSGLPSDRFSAERTGGSVSTLTIQRTQQEDSAVYLCASSPPRYYGYTFGSGTRLTVV.

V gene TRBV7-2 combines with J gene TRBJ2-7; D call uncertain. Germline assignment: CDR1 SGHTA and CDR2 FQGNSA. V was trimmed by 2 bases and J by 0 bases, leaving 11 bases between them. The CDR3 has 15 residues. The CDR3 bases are TGTGCCAGCAGCTTACGAGGTTATAGCTCCTACGAGCAGTACTTC. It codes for CASSLRGYSSYEQYF. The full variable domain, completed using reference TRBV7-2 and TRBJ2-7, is GAGVSQSPSNKVTEKGKDVELRCDPISGHTALYWYRQSLGQGLEFLIYFQGNSAPDKSGLPSDRFSAERTGGSVSTLTIQRTQQEDSAVYLCASSLRGYSSYEQYFGPGTRLTVT.

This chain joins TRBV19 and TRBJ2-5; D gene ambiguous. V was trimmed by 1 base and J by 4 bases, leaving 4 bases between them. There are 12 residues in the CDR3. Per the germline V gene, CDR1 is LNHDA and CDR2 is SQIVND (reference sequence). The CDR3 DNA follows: TGTGCCAGTAGTATAGCGGGAGAGACCCAGTACTTC. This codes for CASSIAGETQYF.

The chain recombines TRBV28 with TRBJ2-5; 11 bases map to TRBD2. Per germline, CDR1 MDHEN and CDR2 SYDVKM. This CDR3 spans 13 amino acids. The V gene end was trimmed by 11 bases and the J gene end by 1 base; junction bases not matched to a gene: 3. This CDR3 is CAGGLAGQETQYF. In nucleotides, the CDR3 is TGTGCCGGCGGACTAGCGGGCCAAGAGACCCAGTACTTC.

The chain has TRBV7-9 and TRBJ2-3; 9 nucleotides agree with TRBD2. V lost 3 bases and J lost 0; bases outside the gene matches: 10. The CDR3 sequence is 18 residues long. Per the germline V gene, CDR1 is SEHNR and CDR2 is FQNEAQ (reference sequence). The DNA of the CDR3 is TGTGCCAGCAGCTTTCCGTGGGCTAGCGGGAAAAGCACAGATACGCAGTATTTT. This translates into CASSFPWASGKSTDTQYF.

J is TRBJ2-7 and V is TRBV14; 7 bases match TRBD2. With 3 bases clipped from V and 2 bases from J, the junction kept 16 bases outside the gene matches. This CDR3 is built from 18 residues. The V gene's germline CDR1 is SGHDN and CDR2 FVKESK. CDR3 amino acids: CASSQTRLAGVGAYEQYF. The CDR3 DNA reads TGTGCCAGCAGCCAGACCCGACTAGCCGGAGTGGGGGCCTACGAGCAGTACTTC. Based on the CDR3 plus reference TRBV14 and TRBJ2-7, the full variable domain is EAGVTQFPSHSVIEKGQTVTLRCDPISGHDNLYWYRRVMGKEIKFLLHFVKESKQDESGMPNNRFLAERTGGTYSTLKVQPAELEDSGVYFCASSQTRLAGVGAYEQYFGPGTRLTVT.